A selection of T cell receptor beta chains follows, all from one sample in a study of cytomegalovirus exposure and HLA in healthy donors. TCRdb keeps only in-frame clones here, not all; method: immunoSEQ multiplex PCR. The table has 84,000 or so clones, approximately 79% seen once. Sequencing was performed on PBMCs. The receptors shown here come from a man aged 25-40 years in good health and CMV-seronegative. Each CDR3 is given with its conserved first and last residue.

v_call,cdr3_aa
TRBV7-9,CASSLDLAGRTDTQYF
TRBV7-2,CASSPGTGQETQYF
TRBV5-1,CASSREGGAGNTEAFF
TRBV7-7,CASSQRQGDEQYF
TRBV4-2,CASSLRTGLGTDTQYF
TRBV15,CATSRGQLNQPQHF
TRBV27,CASSPIQGGSYEQYF
TRBV9,CASSVGGVMNTEAFF
TRBV5-6,CASSLLRGEAQTQYF
TRBV29-1,CSGAEGGGGETQYF
TRBV18,CASSPQGQGKEQYF
TRBV4-2,CASSQGLETGYAGYTF
TRBV5-4,CASSLISTTNEKLFF
TRBV7-6,CASSLDRAMGETQYF
TRBV2,CASRRTGFSEKLFF
TRBV9,CASSADIGGTGNTYEQYF
TRBV4-1,CASGPGQPQHF
TRBV7-9,CASSSGVSSPLHF
TRBV27,CASMGQGLAPLHF
TRBV5-1,CASSSGREGSNQPQHF
TRBV15,CATSRDVGTGGMMTVDTQYF
TRBV7-9,CASSLEGATSYEQYF
TRBV21-1,CASSQSRGQGSYEQYF
TRBV9,CASSVGGLVENIQYF
TRBV6-1,CASSDVVNTEAFF
TRBV9,CASSSAGVWGYTF
TRBV6-4,CASASTSNTEAFF
TRBV6-1,CASTRQSNTEAFF
TRBV5-1,CASSSTSGSSYNEQFF
TRBV4-3,CASSRTYRGGNQPQHF
TRBV7-9,CASSSGARQPQHF
TRBV7-3,CASSQGGTGANVLTF
TRBV2,CASGPGTGGEKLFF
TRBV30,CAWSTSSYEQYF
TRBV18,CASSPDFGTSGRNEQFF
TRBV2,CATPDGAENTEAFF
TRBV19,CATRDIDFQDYGYTF
TRBV27,CASSPDRGSYNEQFF
TRBV5-1,CASSFNLPNYGYTF
TRBV2,CASTPWSNQPQHF
TRBV19,CASSIDPGADTQYF
TRBV6-6,CASSSGQNTEAFF